A single T cell receptor (beta chain) is shown here with its context. Antigen specificity is unknown. This sample stems from a study of T-cell reconstitution after alpha-beta-depleted transplantation in children. Regarding the study as a whole: At one year after transplant, newly produced T cells mostly accounted for T-cell counts and diversity. Some patients showed high day-60 TCRbeta diversity, which derived from surviving recipient T cells and thymic progenitors.

Trimming took 3 bases from V and 10 from J; bases not matched to a gene: 6. CDR1 and CDR2 (germline): LNHNV, YYDKDF (reference sequence). The CDR3 is made up of 13 amino acids. Molecular barcoding with unique molecular identifiers was used for the TCRbeta library. One entry per CDR3 protein results from TCRdb running MiXCR on the PCR reads. The sample has 400,000 to 450,000 distinct CDR3 sequences, over 40% seen once. The material was PBMCs, obtained before TCRalphabeta/CD19-depleted stem cell transplant. The sequence was collected from a girl aged 2-9 years with aplastic anemia, due to receive a stem cell transplant. The chain uses TRBV15 and TRBJ2-1; TRBD2 aligns across 7 bases. The CDR3 is CATSSRGRREQFF. In nucleotides, the CDR3 is TGTGCCACCAGCAGTCGCGGGAGACGGGAGCAGTTCTTC.